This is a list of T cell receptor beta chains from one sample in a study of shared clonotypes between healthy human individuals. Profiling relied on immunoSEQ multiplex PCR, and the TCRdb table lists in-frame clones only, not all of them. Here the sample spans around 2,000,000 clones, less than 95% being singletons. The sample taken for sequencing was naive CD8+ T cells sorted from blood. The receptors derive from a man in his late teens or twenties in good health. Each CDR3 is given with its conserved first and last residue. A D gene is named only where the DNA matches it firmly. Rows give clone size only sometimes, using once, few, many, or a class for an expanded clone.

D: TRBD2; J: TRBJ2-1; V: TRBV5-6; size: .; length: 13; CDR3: CASSRTSLNEQFF; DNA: TGTGCCAGCAGCCGGACTAGCCTCAATGAGCAGTTCTTC
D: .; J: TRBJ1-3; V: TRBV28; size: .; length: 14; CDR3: CASSFPGNGNTIYF; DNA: TGTGCCAGCAGTTTCCCAGGGAACGGAAACACCATATATTTT
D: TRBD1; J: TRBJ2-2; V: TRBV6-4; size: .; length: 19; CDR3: CASRTLRDTGTGDTGELFF; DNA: TGTGCCAGCAGGACATTGCGGGACACCGGGACAGGGGACACCGGGGAGCTGTTTTTT
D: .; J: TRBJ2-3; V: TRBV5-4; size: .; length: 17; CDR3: CASTTGVGIAGTDTQYF; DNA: TGTGCCAGCACCACTGGGGTCGGGATAGCGGGCACAGATACGCAGTATTTT
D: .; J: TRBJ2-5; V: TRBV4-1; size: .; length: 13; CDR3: CASSMEGAETQYF; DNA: TGCGCCAGCTCAATGGAGGGGGCAGAGACCCAGTACTTC
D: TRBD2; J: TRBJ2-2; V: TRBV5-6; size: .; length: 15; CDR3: CASSLWTSGPGELFF; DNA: TGTGCCAGCAGCTTGTGGACTAGCGGGCCCGGGGAGCTGTTTTTT
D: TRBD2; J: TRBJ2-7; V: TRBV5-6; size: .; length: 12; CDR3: CASGPAGYEQYF; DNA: TGTGCCAGCGGCCCAGCGGGGTACGAGCAGTACTTC
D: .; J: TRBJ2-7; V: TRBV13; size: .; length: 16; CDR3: CASTPLNAQGSYEQYF; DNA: TGTGCCAGCACCCCATTAAACGCCCAGGGTTCCTACGAGCAGTACTTC
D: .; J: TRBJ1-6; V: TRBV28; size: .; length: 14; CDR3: CASSAGTYNSPLHF; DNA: TGTGCCAGCTCGGCAGGGACCTATAATTCACCCCTCCACTTT
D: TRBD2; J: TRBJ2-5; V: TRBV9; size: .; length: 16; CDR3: CASSPGLAGAVETQYF; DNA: TGTGCCAGCAGCCCCGGACTAGCGGGAGCCGTGGAGACCCAGTACTTC
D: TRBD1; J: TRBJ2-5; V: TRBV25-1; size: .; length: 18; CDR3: CASSERGGTGLEGETQYF; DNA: TGTGCCAGCAGTGAGAGGGGGGGGACAGGGCTAGAGGGAGAGACCCAGTACTTC
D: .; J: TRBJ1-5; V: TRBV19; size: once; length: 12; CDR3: CASRQGGQPQHF; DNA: TGTGCCAGTAGACAGGGTGGGCAGCCCCAGCATTTT
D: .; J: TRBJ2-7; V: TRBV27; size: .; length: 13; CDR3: CASSFGAPPEQYF; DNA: TGTGCCAGCAGTTTCGGCGCACCTCCCGAGCAGTACTTC
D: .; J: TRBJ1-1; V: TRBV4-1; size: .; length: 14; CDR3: CASSQEGQGTEAFF; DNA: TGCGCCAGCAGCCAAGAGGGGCAGGGCACTGAAGCTTTCTTT
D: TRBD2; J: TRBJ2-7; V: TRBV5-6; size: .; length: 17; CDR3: CASSPGLAGGSSYEQYF; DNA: TGTGCCAGCAGCCCGGGACTAGCGGGAGGGTCGTCCTACGAGCAGTACTTC
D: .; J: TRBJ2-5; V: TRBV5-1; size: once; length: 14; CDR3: CASSHMGQGETQYF; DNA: TGCGCCAGCAGCCATATGGGGCAGGGAGAGACCCAGTACTTC
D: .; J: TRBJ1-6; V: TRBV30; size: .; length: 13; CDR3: CAWSDTGLSPLHF; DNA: TGTGCCTGGAGCGATACAGGGCTTTCACCCCTCCACTTT
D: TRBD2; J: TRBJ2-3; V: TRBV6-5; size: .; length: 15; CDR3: CASSTSGGAPDTQYF; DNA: TGTGCCAGCAGTACGAGCGGGGGGGCCCCAGATACGCAGTATTTT
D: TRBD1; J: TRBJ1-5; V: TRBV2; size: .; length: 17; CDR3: CASSGDRDRGINQPQHF; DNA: TGTGCCAGCAGTGGAGACAGGGATAGGGGTATCAATCAGCCCCAGCATTTT
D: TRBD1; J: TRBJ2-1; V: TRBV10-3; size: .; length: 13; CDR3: CAITETGSNEQFF; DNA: TGTGCCATCACCGAGACAGGGTCTAATGAGCAGTTCTTC